Reported below is one T cell receptor beta chain. Its target is unknown. Germline V lookup: CDR1 MDHEN, CDR2 SYDVKM. The CDR3 loop spans 17 amino acids. V dropped 1 base and J dropped 2 bases, with 17 bases sitting between them. The record originates from a study of beta chain features in type 1 diabetes. Study at large: Patients and healthy donors were similar in age, gender and cell yields. Findings of the study overall: In all four CD4+ subsets, TCRB CDR3 length was significantly, moderately reduced in type 1 diabetes.

All of the isolated RNA was reverse transcribed, so expressed TCRB transcripts were sequenced. Profiling relied on immunoSEQ multiplex PCR, and the TCRdb table lists in-frame clones only, not all of them. The sample includes more than 100,000 clones, under 30% of them seen just once. Sequencing was carried out using central memory CD4+ T cells from blood. The V call is TRBV28, the J call TRBJ1-2; tentatively, D is TRBD1 (5 bases). The TCR originated in a woman aged 18-35 years with type 1 diabetes. The CDR3 loop is CASSLYFGEGPNYGYTF. DNA for the CDR3: TGTGCCAGCAGTTTATATTTCGGGGAGGGGCCAAACTATGGCTACACCTTC.